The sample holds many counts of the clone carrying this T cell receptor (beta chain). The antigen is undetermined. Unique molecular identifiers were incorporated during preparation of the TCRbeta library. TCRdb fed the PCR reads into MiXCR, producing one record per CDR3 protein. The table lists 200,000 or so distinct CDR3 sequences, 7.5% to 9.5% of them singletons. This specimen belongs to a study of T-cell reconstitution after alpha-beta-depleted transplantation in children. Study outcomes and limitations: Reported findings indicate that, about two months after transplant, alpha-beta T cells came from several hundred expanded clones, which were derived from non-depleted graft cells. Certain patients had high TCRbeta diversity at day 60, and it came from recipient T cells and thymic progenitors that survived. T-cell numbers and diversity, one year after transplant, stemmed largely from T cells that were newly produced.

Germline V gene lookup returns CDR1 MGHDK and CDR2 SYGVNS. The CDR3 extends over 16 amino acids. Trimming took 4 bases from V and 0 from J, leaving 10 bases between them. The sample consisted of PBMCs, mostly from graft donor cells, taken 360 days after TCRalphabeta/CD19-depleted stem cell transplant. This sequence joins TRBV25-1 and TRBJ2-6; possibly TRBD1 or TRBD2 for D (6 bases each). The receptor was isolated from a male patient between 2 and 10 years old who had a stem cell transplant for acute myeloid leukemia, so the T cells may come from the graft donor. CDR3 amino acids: CASSGGAISGANVLTF. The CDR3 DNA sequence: TGTGCCAGCAGTGGGGGGGCCATCTCTGGGGCCAACGTCCTGACTTTC.